The rows below give T cell receptor beta chains drawn from one sample of a study of cytomegalovirus exposure and HLA in healthy donors. The method was immunoSEQ multiplex PCR; TCRdb's version includes in-frame clones alone and lacks a portion of them. This table holds about 170,000 clones, around 80% found once. Material: PBMCs. The receptors here all came from a woman in her 30s in good health and CMV-seropositive. The CDR3 runs from the conserved cysteine through the conserved F or W. Fields, in order: clone size, D gene, J gene, V gene, CDR3 DNA, CDR3 protein. The D gene is left open where the match is weak. Expanded clones get a size class; other rows say once, few or many, or leave the size out.

>once|TRBD2|TRBJ2-7|TRBV27
TGTGCCAGCAGTACGATACTAGCGGGGTTCTCCTACGAGCAGTACTTC
CASSTILAGFSYEQYF
>.|TRBD1|TRBJ1-2|TRBV6-5
TGTGCCAGCAGTCACTACCGGGACAGGGGCCTCTATGGCTACACCTTC
CASSHYRDRGLYGYTF
>.|.|TRBJ2-3|TRBV21-1
TGTGCCAGCAGCAAAGAGACTAGCGGGGACCCAGATACGCAGTATTTT
CASSKETSGDPDTQYF
>.|.|TRBJ1-4|TRBV4-1
TGCGCCAGCAGCCAAGGAGGGAATCATGAAAAACTGTTTTTT
CASSQGGNHEKLFF
>few|.|TRBJ1-5|TRBV19
TGTGCCTGTCAGGGTCGTAATCAGCCCCAGCATTTT
CACQGRNQPQHF
>once|TRBD1|TRBJ2-5|TRBV2
TGTGCCAGCAATGCGGGGACAGGGCAAGAGACCCAGTACTTC
CASNAGTGQETQYF
>.|TRBD1|TRBJ1-4|TRBV19
TGTGCCAGTAGTGCAGGGGGAATGGGTGAAAAACTGTTTTTT
CASSAGGMGEKLFF
>.|.|TRBJ1-1|TRBV7-9
TGTTCCAGCAGCTCCTTGAACACTGAAGCTTTCTTT
CSSSSLNTEAFF
>.|TRBD1|TRBJ1-2|TRBV27
TGTGCCAGCAGTATCGGGACAGGACGTAACTATGGCTACACCTTC
CASSIGTGRNYGYTF
>.|TRBD1|TRBJ1-4|TRBV5-8
TGTGCCAGCAGCGCAAGGGACAGCGGAGTTTTTAATGAAAAACTGTTTTTT
CASSARDSGVFNEKLFF
>few|TRBD1|TRBJ2-7|TRBV5-1
TGCGCCAGCAGCGGGACAGGGTTAAGATCCTACGAGCAGTACTTC
CASSGTGLRSYEQYF
>.|TRBD1|TRBJ2-1|TRBV15
TGTGCCACCAGCAGGAACAGGGGTTCCTACAATGAGCAGTTCTTC
CATSRNRGSYNEQFF
>.|TRBD2|TRBJ2-3|TRBV9
TGTGCCAGCAGCGTAGCTGGGACTAGCGGGGCCCCCACAGATACGCAGTATTTT
CASSVAGTSGAPTDTQYF
>.|TRBD1|TRBJ1-2|TRBV7-9
TGTGCCAGCAGCTTCGCTTACAGGGGGCAAGGCTATGGCTACACCTTC
CASSFAYRGQGYGYTF
>.|TRBD1|TRBJ2-5|TRBV29-1
TGCAGCGTTGTTGGACAGGGGCGTCGAGAGACCCAGTACTTC
CSVVGQGRRETQYF
>.|.|TRBJ2-1|TRBV7-9
TGTGCCAGCAGCCACCTAGCCAATGAGCAGTTCTTC
CASSHLANEQFF
>.|.|TRBJ1-1|TRBV6-5
TGTGCCAGCAGTGGGAGAGCGAACACTGAAGCTTTCTTT
CASSGRANTEAFF
>.|TRBD2|TRBJ2-3|TRBV28
TGTGCCAGCAGCGCCCTTCTAGCGGGGGGAAGGCAGTATTTT
CASSALLAGGRQYF
>few|TRBD1|TRBJ1-2|TRBV19
TGTGCCAGTAGTCCAGGACAGGGGGAAGGCGGCTATGGCTACACCTTC
CASSPGQGEGGYGYTF
>.|.|TRBJ1-5|TRBV6-1
TGTGCCAGCAGTGAATTGGGCTATAGCAATCAGCCCCAGCATTTT
CASSELGYSNQPQHF
>once|.|TRBJ2-1|TRBV2
TGTGCCAGCAGTGAAGGTATCGGACTAAACAATGAGCGGTTCTTC
CASSEGIGLNNERFF
>once|TRBD2|TRBJ2-3|TRBV30
TGTGCCTGGAGGTTGCGGGGGGGAAAGGATACGCAGTATTTT
CAWRLRGGKDTQYF
>.|.|TRBJ1-5|TRBV6-1
TGTGCCAGCAGTGAGGCAGGCAACAATCAGCCCCAGCATTTT
CASSEAGNNQPQHF
>.|.|TRBJ2-5|TRBV11-2
TGTGCCAGCAGCTTAGTCAGCCTTGGAGTTTCTATAAAGGCCCAGTACTTC
CASSLVSLGVSIKAQYF
>.|.|TRBJ1-1|TRBV7-2
TGTGCCAGCAGCTCTGGGTGGCGGGGCTCCGGGATCGCTTTCTTT
CASSSGWRGSGIAFF
>.|TRBD2|TRBJ2-1|TRBV12-5
TGTGCTAGTGGCCAGACTAGCGGGAAGGACTACAATGAGCAGTTCTTC
CASGQTSGKDYNEQFF
>.|.|TRBJ2-5|TRBV5-1
TGCGCCAGCAGCTTGCAGGGTCAAGAGACCCAGTACTTC
CASSLQGQETQYF
>once|.|TRBJ2-5|TRBV19
TGTGCCAGTAGTAACTTGGGACTGAAACAAGAGACCCAGTACTTC
CASSNLGLKQETQYF
>once|TRBD2|TRBJ2-1|TRBV2
TGTGCCAGCAGTGAATCCCTAGCGGGGGGGCGCGGGTACAATGAGCAGTTCTTC
CASSESLAGGRGYNEQFF
>.|TRBD1|TRBJ2-7|TRBV11-2
TGTGCCAGCAGCTTAGGTGGGACAGGGCACGAGCAGTACTTC
CASSLGGTGHEQYF
>few|.|TRBJ1-2|TRBV25-1
TGTGCCAGCAGTGTGACAGCTAACTATGGCTACACCTTC
CASSVTANYGYTF
>.|.|TRBJ1-3|TRBV7-7
TGTGCCAGCAGCTTCGCACCCCCGGGAATTGGAAACACCATATATTTT
CASSFAPPGIGNTIYF
>.|TRBD2|TRBJ2-1|TRBV29-1
TGCAGCGTTGAAGTCCCTCCGGGGGGGCACAATGAGCAGTTCTTC
CSVEVPPGGHNEQFF
>.|TRBD2|TRBJ2-5|TRBV29-1
TGCAGCGGACGTGGACTAGCGGGGGGAGATGTAGAGACCCAGTACTTC
CSGRGLAGGDVETQYF
>.|.|TRBJ1-2|TRBV5-1
TGCGCCAGCAGCTTGGCGGCAGGGTCCTCTGGCTATGGCTACACCTTC
CASSLAAGSSGYGYTF
>.|TRBD2|TRBJ2-1|TRBV4-3
TGCGCCAGCAGCCAAGATCTAGGTAGCGGGGACTACAATGAGCAGTTCTTC
CASSQDLGSGDYNEQFF
>.|TRBD2|TRBJ2-1|TRBV9
TGTGCCAGCAGCGTAGAACTAGCGGAGGCTGGCAATGAGCAGTTCTTC
CASSVELAEAGNEQFF
>few|TRBD1|TRBJ2-7|TRBV11-2
TGTGCCAGCAGCCCGGGGACAGGGGATCCCTACGAGCAGTACTTC
CASSPGTGDPYEQYF
>.|TRBD1|TRBJ1-5|TRBV6-4
TGTGCCAGCAGCGGGGACAGGAGCGGTCAGCCCCAGCATTTT
CASSGDRSGQPQHF
>once|.|TRBJ1-4|TRBV4-3
TGCGCCAGCAGCCGAAGCGCAGGGACTAATGAAAAACTGTTTTTT
CASSRSAGTNEKLFF
>once|TRBD2|TRBJ2-3|TRBV27
TGTGCCAGCAGTTTGGGGAGTGTGGGACTAAGCACAGATACGCAGTATTTT
CASSLGSVGLSTDTQYF